What follows are 16 T cell receptor beta chains derived from one specimen sequenced in a study of graft-versus-host responses after intestinal transplantation. Clones were sequenced by immunoSEQ multiplex PCR, and TCRdb holds only the in-frame ones, with some missing. The sample has about 82,000 clones, roughly 91% seen once. What these receptors recognize is not known. Specimen: unstimulated CD4+ T cells sorted from spleen or lymph node cells, collected before intestinal transplant. The receptors shown here come from a human donor who received an intestinal transplant.

This clone is a singleton in its sample. The chain combines TRBV19 with TRBJ2-1; D is perhaps TRBD1 (5 bases). V shed 2 bases and J shed 6 bases, with 8 bases lying between them. The CDR3 is made up of 13 amino acids. Per germline, CDR1 LNHDA and CDR2 SQIVND (reference sequence). The DNA for the CDR3 is TGTGCCAGTAGTATAAGTAGGGGCAATGAGCAGTTCTTC. Protein: CASSISRGNEQFF.

The chain carries TRBV6-5 and TRBJ1-6, with D possibly matching TRBD1 (5 bases). CDR1 and CDR2 (germline): MNHEY, SVGAGI. With 7 bases removed from V and 7 bases from J, the gap between germline ends came to 11 bases. The CDR3 has 13 amino acids. CDR3 sequence (DNA): TGTGCCAGCAAGGCAGGGCTCAATTCACCCCTCCACTTT. Amino acid sequence: CASKAGLNSPLHF.

In DNA, the CDR3 is TGCGCCAGCAGTCAATCGAGCCAGGGAAAAGGTCCTACGCAGTATTTT. As protein: CASSQSSQGKGPTQYF. V gene TRBV23-1 combines with J gene TRBJ2-3; possible D gene TRBD1, 5 bases. TRBV23-1 is filed as an ORF, its function uncertain. V dropped 0 bases and J dropped 8 bases, with 18 bases sitting between them. This CDR3 spans 16 amino acids.

J is TRBJ2-3 and V is TRBV7-2; unclear D gene. Germline V CDR1 and CDR2: SGHTA, FQGNSA. The CDR3 totals 14 residues. The V end lost 0 bases, the J end lost 0 bases, and 4 bases lay between the germline ends. CDR3 residues: CASSLARSTDTQYF. The CDR3 bases are TGTGCCAGCAGCTTAGCCAGGAGCACAGATACGCAGTATTTT.

This clone was seen a handful of times. V and J are TRBV5-6 and TRBJ1-4, with unresolved D. Germline V gene lookup returns CDR1 SGHDT and CDR2 YYEEEE. This CDR3 contains 15 residues. Trimming cost V 4 bases and J 3 bases, with 13 bases left between them. This CDR3 is CASSTTRVPNEKLFF. The CDR3 nucleotides are TGTGCCAGCAGCACCACGCGGGTGCCTAATGAAAAACTGTTTTTT.

The V and J genes are TRBV10-3 and TRBJ2-3; 7 bases are shared with TRBD2. After removal of 3 bases from V and 4 bases from J, the junction contained 10 bases not matched to a gene. CDR1 and CDR2 from the germline V gene are ENHRY and SYGVKD. The CDR3 is 16 amino acids. CDR3 in DNA: TGTGCCATCAGTGAAGGCGGGGGAGGTAGGGCAGATACGCAGTATTTT. Translating gives CAISEGGGGRADTQYF.

The rearrangement uses TRBV5-1 and TRBJ1-4; TRBD1 matches at 7 bases. V dropped 4 bases and J dropped 3; count of bases not matched to a gene: 3. Germline V gene lookup returns CDR1 SGHRS and CDR2 YFSETQ. The CDR3 loop spans 14 amino acids. CDR3 sequence: CASSTGTANEKLFF. CDR3 bases: TGCGCCAGCAGCACCGGGACAGCTAATGAAAAACTGTTTTTT.

The chain uses TRBV2 and TRBJ1-1, with TRBD1 as a possible D gene (5 bases). Germline assignment: CDR1 SNHLY and CDR2 FYNNEI. Trimming removed 7 bases from V and 1 base from J, with 13 bases in between. CDR3 size: 14 residues. CDR3 in DNA: TGTGCCAGCATATTCAGGGTCCAGAACACTGAAGCTTTCTTT. Protein product: CASIFRVQNTEAFF.

The genes are TRBV5-1 and TRBJ2-3; 11 bases map to TRBD2. After removal of 3 bases from V and 0 bases from J, the junction contained 3 bases not matched to a gene. This CDR3 comprises 16 residues. CDR1 is SGHRS and CDR2 is YFSETQ in the germline V gene. The CDR3 here is CASSSWTSGSTDTQYF. CDR3 bases: TGCGCCAGCAGCTCCTGGACTAGCGGGAGCACAGATACGCAGTATTTT.

The chain links TRBV7-2 to TRBJ2-3; 7 bases map to TRBD2. The CDR3 runs to 17 residues. After removal of 2 bases from V and 2 bases from J, the junction contained 10 bases not matched to a gene. The V gene's germline CDR1 is SGHTA and CDR2 FQGNSA. This chain's CDR3 is CASSLIWGGINTDTQYF. DNA for the CDR3: TGTGCCAGCAGCTTAATCTGGGGGGGGATCAACACAGATACGCAGTATTTT.

The V and J genes are TRBV5-6 and TRBJ2-7; 8 positions match TRBD2. Germline V gene sequence: CDR1 SGHDT, CDR2 YYEEEE. With V trimmed by 4 bases and J by 1 base, 13 bases remained unmatched. The CDR3 is made up of 17 amino acids. CDR3 coding DNA: TGTGCCAGCAGCGCACCACCGGGGGGCGGGGGGTCCTACGAGCAGTACTTC. Amino acids: CASSAPPGGGGSYEQYF.

The rearrangement joins TRBV6-5 to TRBJ2-7; 7 nucleotides match TRBD1. Germline trimming cut 3 bases from V and 0 bases from J; bases unmatched to any gene: 5. The CDR3 is 15 residues long. The germline V gene has CDR1 MNHEY and CDR2 SVGAGI. This chain's CDR3 is CASSYRTGGSYEQYF. DNA of the CDR3: TGTGCCAGCAGTTATAGGACAGGCGGCTCCTACGAGCAGTACTTC.

This sequence joins TRBV6-5 and TRBJ1-5; 9 positions agree with TRBD1. Trimming at V came to 6 bases and at J to 6 bases, leaving 3 bases not matched to a gene. The CDR3 length is 13 residues. CDR1 is MNHEY and CDR2 is SVGAGI in the germline V gene. The CDR3 coding sequence is TGTGCCAGCAGGGGACAGGGTGGTCAGCCCCAGCATTTT. Its protein product is CASRGQGGQPQHF.

The rearrangement links TRBV4-3 to TRBJ2-3, with 10 bases that match TRBD2. CDR1 and CDR2 from the germline V gene are LGHNA and YSLEER. The CDR3 loop spans 17 amino acids. The J segment lost 7 bases and the V segment lost 0 bases, leaving 10 bases of the junction unmatched. The CDR3 DNA sequence: TGCGCCAGCAGCCAAGATAGGGGGACTAGCGACGGGAATACGCAGTATTTT. Translating gives CASSQDRGTSDGNTQYF.

V usage is TRBV27 and J usage is TRBJ1-6, with D unclear. Germline V gives CDR1 MNHEY, CDR2 SMNVEV (reference sequence). V lost 4 bases, J lost 0 bases, and 10 bases lay in between. This CDR3 has 16 amino acids. The CDR3 loop reads CASSSSLSSYNSPLHF. The CDR3, as DNA: TGTGCCAGCAGTTCCTCACTGAGCTCCTATAATTCACCCCTCCACTTT.

V gene TRBV9 combines with J gene TRBJ1-1, with D tentatively TRBD1 (6 bases). Trimming shortened V by 0 bases and J by 5 bases, and 11 bases separated the two germline ends. The CDR3 covers 14 residues. From germline, CDR1 is SGDLS and CDR2 YYNGEE. Written as DNA, the CDR3 is TGTGCCAGCAGCGTAGGGACACAGGGAACTGAAGCTTTCTTT. It is translated as CASSVGTQGTEAFF.